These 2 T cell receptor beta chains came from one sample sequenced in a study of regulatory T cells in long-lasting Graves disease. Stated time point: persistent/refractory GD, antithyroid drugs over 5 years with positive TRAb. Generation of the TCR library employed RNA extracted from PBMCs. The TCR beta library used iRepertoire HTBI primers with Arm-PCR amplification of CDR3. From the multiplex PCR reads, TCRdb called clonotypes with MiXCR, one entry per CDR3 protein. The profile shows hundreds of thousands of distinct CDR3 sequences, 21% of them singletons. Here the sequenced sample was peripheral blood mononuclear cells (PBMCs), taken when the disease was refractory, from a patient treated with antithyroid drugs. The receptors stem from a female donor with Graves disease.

The CDR3 bases are TGTGCCAGCAGCTTTATAGCGGGGCTCACCGGGGAGCTGTTTTTT. Its protein product is CASSFIAGLTGELFF. This rearrangement joins TRBV7-2 to TRBJ2-2; the match to TRBD2 covers 8 bases. This CDR3 has 15 residues. CDR1 and CDR2 (germline): SGHTA, FQGNSA. J lost 4 bases, V lost 3 bases, and 4 bases had no gene match.

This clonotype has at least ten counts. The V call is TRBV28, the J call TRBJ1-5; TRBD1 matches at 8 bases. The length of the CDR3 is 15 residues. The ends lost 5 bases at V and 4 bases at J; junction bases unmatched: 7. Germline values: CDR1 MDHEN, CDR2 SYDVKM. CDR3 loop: CASSPDRALNQPQHF. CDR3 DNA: TGTGCCAGCAGTCCGGACAGGGCTTTGAATCAGCCCCAGCATTTT.